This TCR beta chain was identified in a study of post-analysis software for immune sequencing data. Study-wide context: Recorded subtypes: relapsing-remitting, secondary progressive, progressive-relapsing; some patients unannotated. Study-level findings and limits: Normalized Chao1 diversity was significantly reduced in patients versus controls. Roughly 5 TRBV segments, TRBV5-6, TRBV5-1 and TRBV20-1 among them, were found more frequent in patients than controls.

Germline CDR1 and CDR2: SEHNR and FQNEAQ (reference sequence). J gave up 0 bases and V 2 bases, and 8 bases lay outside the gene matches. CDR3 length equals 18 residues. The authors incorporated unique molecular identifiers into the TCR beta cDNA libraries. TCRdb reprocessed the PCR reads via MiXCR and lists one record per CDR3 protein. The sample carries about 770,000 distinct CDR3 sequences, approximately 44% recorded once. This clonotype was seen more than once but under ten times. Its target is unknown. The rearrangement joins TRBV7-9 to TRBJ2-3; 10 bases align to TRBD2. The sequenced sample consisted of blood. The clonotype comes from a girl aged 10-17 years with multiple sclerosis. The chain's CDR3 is CASSLHSGRTDSTDTQYF. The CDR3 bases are TGTGCCAGCAGCTTACATAGCGGGAGGACCGATAGCACAGATACGCAGTATTTT.